Below, 27 T cell receptor beta chains from the same sample are listed, as sequenced in a study of beta chain features in type 1 diabetes. The entirety of the isolated RNA underwent reverse transcription, so expressed TCRB transcripts were sequenced. This table comes from immunoSEQ multiplex PCR, and its TCRdb copy is limited to in-frame clones, with some not included. The sample shows roughly 150,000 clones, over 8.5% of them seen only once. Material: central memory CD4+ T cells from blood. These TCRs come from a man between 18 and 29 years old in good health.

This chain links TRBV4-3 with TRBJ1-5; D might be TRBD1 (5 bases). CDR1 is LGHNA and CDR2 is YSLEER in the germline V gene. The CDR3 has 19 residues. V dropped 3 bases and J dropped 2 bases, with 23 bases sitting between them. Here the CDR3 DNA reads TGCGCCAGCAGCCAGAGGATGGGGACGGGAACCATAGGCAATCAGCCCCAGCATTTT. Translating it yields CASSQRMGTGTIGNQPQHF.

Only a few counts were recorded for this clone. The chain has TRBV2 and TRBJ2-2, with D hard to call. The ends were cut back, 7 bases at V and 2 bases at J, with 8 bases in the middle. Germline V gene data show CDR1 as SNHLY and CDR2 as FYNNEI. The CDR3 loop spans 13 amino acids. As DNA, the CDR3 is TGTGCCAGCATGCACATTAACACCGGGGAGCTGTTTTTT. It translates to CASMHINTGELFF.

This clone came up a few times. The chain carries TRBV5-4 and TRBJ1-1, with D tentatively TRBD1 (6 bases). This CDR3 has 12 residues. The germline V gene has CDR1 SGHNT and CDR2 YYREEE (reference sequence). The ends were cut back, 4 bases at V and 5 bases at J, with 9 bases in the middle. CDR3 sequence: CASSQGRTEAFF. Here the CDR3 DNA reads TGTGCCAGCAGCCAGGGGAGGACTGAAGCTTTCTTT.

In DNA form, the CDR3 reads TGTGCCATCAGTGAGTCGAGGGGTGAAGCTTTCTTT. Amino acids: CAISESRGEAFF. V gene TRBV10-3 combines with J gene TRBJ1-1; perhaps TRBD1 as D (5 bases). The CDR3 contains 12 residues. V was trimmed by 0 bases and J by 7 bases, leaving 6 bases between them. The germline CDR1 and CDR2 sequences are ENHRY and SYGVKD.

In its sample, this clone was seen a few times. The J gene is TRBJ1-2, the V gene TRBV29-1, with TRBD1 matching 11 bases. Germline CDR1 is SQVTM and CDR2 is ANQGSEA. The CDR3 is 15 amino acids. The trim removed 4 bases at V and 3 bases at J, leaving 7 bases unmatched. The CDR3 is CSVGQGQGVHYGYTF. In DNA form, the CDR3 reads TGCAGCGTTGGACAGGGACAGGGGGTCCACTATGGCTACACCTTC.

This clone was counted between two and nine times. The chain joins TRBV13 to TRBJ2-4; no definite D call. Trimming left V 5 bases short and J 6 bases short, with 11 bases between. Germline values: CDR1 PRHDT, CDR2 FYEKMQ (reference sequence). The CDR3 contains 13 residues. Written as DNA, the CDR3 is TGTGCCAGCAGCCGCGACCCCACAAACATTCAGTACTTC. It specifies CASSRDPTNIQYF.

V is TRBV7-6 and J is TRBJ1-1, with D perhaps matching TRBD1 (5 bases). V was pared by 1 base and J by 0 bases, with 6 bases between. Per germline, CDR1 SGHVS and CDR2 FNYEAQ. The CDR3 extends over 14 amino acids. The CDR3 DNA sequence: TGTGCCAGCAGCTTAGGACAGCTGAACACTGAAGCTTTCTTT. Protein: CASSLGQLNTEAFF.

This clone has a handful of counts. The J gene is TRBJ1-4, the V gene TRBV7-9; D is possibly TRBD1 (5 bases). This CDR3 has 14 amino acids. Trimming cost V 5 bases and J 5 bases, with 12 bases left between them. The V gene's germline CDR1 is SEHNR and CDR2 FQNEAQ (reference sequence). The CDR3 reads CASSTDKKNEKLFF. The CDR3, as DNA: TGTGCCAGCAGCACGGACAAGAAGAATGAAAAACTGTTTTTT. The full variable domain, rest sourced from reference TRBV7-9 and TRBJ1-4, is DTGVSQNPRHKITKRGQNVTFRCDPISEHNRLYWYRQTLGQGPEFLTYFQNEAQLEKSRLLSDRFSAERPKGSFSTLEIQRTEQGDSAMYLCASSTDKKNEKLFFGSGTQLSVL.

This clone occurred a few times. The V gene is TRBV7-2, the J gene TRBJ1-6, with D unresolved. The CDR3 consists of 13 residues. CDR1 is SGHTA, CDR2 FQGNSA, per germline. V lost 5 bases, J lost 6 bases, and 8 bases lay in between. CDR3 sequence: CASSANRNSPLHF. The CDR3 nucleotides read TGTGCCAGCAGCGCCAACCGTAATTCACCCCTCCACTTT.

The chain uses TRBV7-2 and TRBJ1-2; tentative D call: TRBD1 (5 bases). Germline V gene lookup returns CDR1 SGHTA and CDR2 FQGNSA. V lost 5 bases to trimming and J lost 2 bases, with 12 bases between them. There are 14 residues in the CDR3. This CDR3 is CASSPYGTNYGYTF. The CDR3, as DNA: TGTGCCAGCAGCCCTTACGGGACCAACTATGGCTACACCTTC.

This clone was seen many times. The chain uses TRBV28 and TRBJ2-1; TRBD1 or TRBD2 may be the D gene (6 bases each). CDR3 length equals 15 residues. V lost 4 bases and J 7 bases, leaving 17 bases between the germline ends. Germline V gene data show CDR1 as MDHEN and CDR2 as SYDVKM. The CDR3 is CASSSGEVGKNEQFF. The CDR3 nucleotides are TGTGCCAGCAGTTCAGGGGAGGTGGGAAAAAATGAGCAGTTCTTC.

This clone came up a few times. This CDR3 is also generated by other DNA sequences in the sample. The V call is TRBV7-2, the J call TRBJ2-1, with 7 bases lining up with TRBD1. The CDR3 runs to 15 residues. Unmatched junction bases numbered 6, after V lost 1 base and J lost 6 bases. The germline V gene encodes CDR1 SGHTA and CDR2 FQGNSA. CDR3 protein: CASSLGTGSSNEQFF. The DNA of the CDR3 is TGTGCCAGCAGCTTAGGGACAGGCTCTAGCAATGAGCAGTTCTTC.

The gene calls are TRBV9 and TRBJ1-2; 7 positions agree with TRBD1. V shed 2 bases and J 6 bases; nucleotides not matched to a gene: 4. The length of the CDR3 is 13 residues. Germline assignment: CDR1 SGDLS and CDR2 YYNGEE. CDR3 in amino acids: CASSVTGRDGYTF. As DNA, the CDR3 is TGTGCCAGCAGCGTGACAGGGAGGGATGGCTACACCTTC.

This chain connects TRBV20-1 to TRBJ1-2, with D unresolved. CDR3 length: 10 residues. Trimming shortened V by 5 bases and J by 8 bases, and 9 bases separated the two germline ends. Germline V gene sequence: CDR1 DFQATT, CDR2 SNEGSKA (reference sequence). The CDR3, as DNA: TGCAGTGCTCCCCGGGTCGGCTACACCTTC. Its protein is CSAPRVGYTF.

V is TRBV18 and J is TRBJ1-2, with D unresolved. Germline lookup yields CDR1 KGHSH and CDR2 LQKENI. This CDR3 comprises 16 residues. With 3 bases removed from V and 3 bases from J, the gap between germline ends came to 17 bases. CDR3 amino acids: CASSPAGREKDYGYTF. As DNA, the CDR3 is TGTGCCAGCTCACCGGCAGGACGGGAAAAGGACTATGGCTACACCTTC.

Comment on this clone: Only one base separates this from a far larger clonotype, so it likely reflects a read error. The chain links TRBV7-3 to TRBJ2-4; 7 nucleotides agree with TRBD2. There are 13 residues in the CDR3. In germline, CDR1 is SGHTA, CDR2 FQGTGA. CDR3 amino acids: CDSSLSGTNIQYF. The CDR3, as DNA: TGTGACAGCAGCCTGAGCGGGACAAACATTCAGTACTTC.

In its sample, this clone was seen a few times. The rearrangement links TRBV4-2 to TRBJ2-3; D might be TRBD2 (5 bases). Germline assignment: CDR1 LGHNA and CDR2 YNFKEQ. V was cut by 0 bases and J by 1 base, with 8 bases left in between. This CDR3 contains 15 residues. The CDR3 DNA sequence: TGTGCCAGCAGCCAAGATGAGAGGGGCACAGATACGCAGTATTTT. Translating gives CASSQDERGTDTQYF.

This clone turned up a few times. J is TRBJ2-7 and V is TRBV29-1; 7 nucleotides agree with TRBD1. Unmatched junction bases numbered 11, after V lost 3 bases and J lost 6 bases. CDR3 length: 14 residues. Germline assignment: CDR1 SQVTM and CDR2 ANQGSEA. The CDR3 protein is CSVDRGQLRGEQYF. Here the CDR3 DNA reads TGCAGCGTTGATCGGGGACAGTTAAGGGGCGAGCAGTACTTC.

V usage is TRBV7-2 and J usage is TRBJ2-5, with 11 bases aligning to TRBD2. Germline CDR1 SGHTA, CDR2 FQGNSA. The CDR3 has 13 residues. The ends lost 5 bases at V and 9 bases at J; junction bases unmatched: 5. The CDR3 bases are TGTGCCAGCAGCCCGGGGACTAGCGGAGCCCAGTACTTC. Its protein is CASSPGTSGAQYF.

This clone was observed a few times. V is TRBV9 and J is TRBJ2-3; 12 bases are a match to TRBD2. Germline V gives CDR1 SGDLS, CDR2 YYNGEE. The CDR3 contains 16 residues. V lost 0 bases, J lost 6 bases, and 5 bases stayed unmatched. CDR3 DNA: TGTGCCAGCAGCGTAGGACTAGCGGGAGTTTCCGATACGCAGTATTTT. Its translation is CASSVGLAGVSDTQYF.

The J gene is TRBJ2-2, the V gene TRBV4-1; D perhaps matches TRBD1 (6 bases). Trimming cost V 4 bases and J 4 bases, with 16 bases left between them. Germline V lookup: CDR1 MGHRA, CDR2 YSYEKL. The CDR3 contains 16 residues. In nucleotides, the CDR3 is TGCGCCAGCAGCCTACAACAGGGTTACGGCACCGGGGAGCTGTTTTTT. This gives the protein CASSLQQGYGTGELFF.

A few counts support this clone. This chain links TRBV19 with TRBJ2-5, with 10 bases that match TRBD1. TRBJ2-7 matches the DNA end more closely, so the J call is doubtful. This CDR3 has 17 amino acids. Germline V CDR1 and CDR2: LNHDA, SQIVND (reference sequence). The CDR3 DNA reads TGTGCCAGTAGTATAGCCGCCCGGACAGGGGGCTCCTACGAGCAGTACTTC. This gives the protein CASSIAARTGGSYEQYF.

This clone was seen more than once but under ten times. The chain uses TRBV2 and TRBJ2-3; 7 positions match TRBD1. CDR3 length: 14 residues. Germline CDR1 reads SNHLY; CDR2 reads FYNNEI. V was pared by 7 bases and J by 3 bases, with 7 bases of the junction left unmatched. CDR3 protein: CASTERGQTDTQYF. The DNA for the CDR3 is TGTGCCAGCACGGAGAGGGGGCAGACAGATACGCAGTATTTT.

This clone was counted only a few times. The V gene is TRBV19, the J gene TRBJ2-5; a weak D match, TRBD1 (6 bases). This CDR3 is built from 13 residues. Trimming shortened V by 4 bases and J by 2 bases, and 8 bases separated the two germline ends. Germline CDR1 LNHDA, CDR2 SQIVND (reference sequence). CDR3 nucleotide sequence: TGTGCCAGTAGTAGACAGGATCAAGAGACCCAGTACTTC. Translated: CASSRQDQETQYF.

Ten or more counts support this clone. The chain uses TRBV20-1 and TRBJ2-1; D unresolved. The V gene lost 6 bases and the J gene lost 7 bases, with 10 bases spanning the gap. This CDR3 spans 11 amino acids. Germline V gene data show CDR1 as DFQATT and CDR2 as SNEGSKA (reference sequence). The CDR3 DNA follows: TGCAGTGCCGTACCTCAAAATGAGCAGTTCTTC. Protein product: CSAVPQNEQFF.

This clone was counted many times. This rearrangement joins TRBV5-6 to TRBJ1-4; D is possibly TRBD1 (6 bases). Germline V gives CDR1 SGHDT, CDR2 YYEEEE. V lost 1 base and J 8 bases, leaving 9 bases between the germline ends. The CDR3 sequence is 13 residues long. The CDR3 reads CASSLPTGEKLFF. The CDR3 coding sequence is TGTGCCAGCAGCTTGCCAACAGGGGAAAAACTGTTTTTT. Complete variable domain (other parts from reference TRBV5-6 and TRBJ1-4): DAGVTQSPTHLIKTRGQQVTLRCSPKSGHDTVSWYQQALGQGPQFIFQYYEEEERQRGNFPDRFSGHQFPNYSSELNVNALLLGDSALYLCASSLPTGEKLFFGSGTQLSVL.

The chain employs TRBV20-1 and TRBJ1-1; D is unresolved. V was trimmed by 7 bases and J by 0 bases, leaving 6 bases between them. CDR1 is DFQATT, CDR2 SNEGSKA, per germline (reference sequence). CDR3 length: 11 residues. CDR3 sequence reads: CSGSMNTEAFF. The CDR3 nucleotides are TGCAGTGGAAGCATGAACACTGAAGCTTTCTTT.